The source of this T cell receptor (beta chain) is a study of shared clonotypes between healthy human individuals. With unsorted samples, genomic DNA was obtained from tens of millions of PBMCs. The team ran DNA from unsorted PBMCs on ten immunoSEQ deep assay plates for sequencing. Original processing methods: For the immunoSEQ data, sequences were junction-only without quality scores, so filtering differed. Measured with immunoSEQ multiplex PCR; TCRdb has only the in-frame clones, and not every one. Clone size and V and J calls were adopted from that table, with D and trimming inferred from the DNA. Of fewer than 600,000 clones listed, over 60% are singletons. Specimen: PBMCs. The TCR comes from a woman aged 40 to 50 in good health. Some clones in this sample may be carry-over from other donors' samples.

CDR3 sequence (DNA): TGTGCCAGCAGCGTAGGAAACAGGGGTATGGCTTTCTTT. This gives the protein CASSVGNRGMAFF. The chain joins TRBV9 to TRBJ1-1, with 7 bases aligning to TRBD1. Looked up from germline, CDR1 is SGDLS and CDR2 is YYNGEE. The ends lost 0 bases at V and 11 bases at J; junction bases unmatched: 7. CDR3 length: 13 residues.